These 25 T cell receptor beta chains share one sample of origin, sequenced in a study of intratumoral heterogeneity in liver cancer. Libraries were constructed by the immunoSEQ multiplex PCR assay. TCRdb took over this immuneACCESS table, retaining in-frame rearrangements with V and J assigned. Such tables are incomplete; in checked studies, under half of the missing clones stem from an unresolved V gene, and the remainder is unexplained. Across this sample there are just over 20,000 clones, with 73% seen only once. The top ten constitute 17% of the sample. The sequenced sample was tumor-adjacent normal tissue, obtained before any cancer treatment. These receptors were taken from a woman aged 70 to 79 with hepatocellular carcinoma.

J is TRBJ2-5 and V is TRBV28; 8 bases map to TRBD2. V trimming: 7 bases; J trimming: 6 bases; junction bases outside the gene matches: 19. The CDR3 extends over 17 amino acids. Germline V lookup: CDR1 MDHEN, CDR2 SYDVKM. The CDR3 protein is CASTYGRERETDKTQYF. CDR3 nucleotide sequence: TGTGCCAGCACCTATGGGAGGGAGCGGGAGACAGACAAGACCCAGTACTTC.

The chain couples TRBV6-5 to TRBJ2-7; 8 nucleotides agree with TRBD1. The germline gives CDR1 MNHEY, CDR2 SVGAGI. The ends lost 2 bases at V and 1 base at J; junction bases unmatched: 4. The CDR3 sequence is 15 residues long. The CDR3 spells CASSYLTGASYEQYF. The CDR3 coding sequence is TGTGCCAGCAGTTACCTGACAGGGGCTTCCTACGAGCAGTACTTC.

The chain uses TRBV5-1 and TRBJ1-1; no firm D call. Trimming cost V 0 bases and J 6 bases, with 9 bases left between them. There are 13 residues in the CDR3. The V gene's germline CDR1 is SGHRS and CDR2 YFSETQ. The CDR3 sequence is CASSLGQWSEAFF. The CDR3 DNA is TGCGCCAGCAGCTTGGGGCAGTGGTCTGAAGCTTTCTTT.

V is TRBV5-1 and J is TRBJ2-1; 8 nucleotides match TRBD2. This CDR3 contains 19 residues. The junction had 13 bases not matched to a gene; V was cut back by 1 base and J by 1 base. Germline V gene lookup returns CDR1 SGHRS and CDR2 YFSETQ. This chain's CDR3 is CASSLKGAGAGLSYNEQFF. CDR3 bases: TGCGCCAGCAGCTTGAAGGGAGCGGGAGCTGGTCTTTCCTACAATGAGCAGTTCTTC.

V and J are TRBV20-1 and TRBJ1-5; no clear D gene. V lost 7 bases and J 2 bases, leaving 6 bases between the germline ends. The germline CDR1 and CDR2 sequences are DFQATT and SNEGSKA (reference sequence). There are 11 residues in the CDR3. The CDR3: CSVQGNQPQHF. DNA of the CDR3: TGCAGTGTCCAGGGCAATCAGCCCCAGCATTTT.

The chain couples TRBV12-3 or TRBV12-4 to TRBJ2-1; tentative D call: TRBD2 (5 bases). Trimming removed 6 bases at V and 6 bases at J, with 6 bases between. The CDR3 length is 11 residues. CDR3 amino acids: CASRRVNEQFF. As DNA, the CDR3 is TGTGCCAGCAGGAGGGTCAATGAGCAGTTCTTC.

The V gene is TRBV5-4, the J gene TRBJ1-6, with D possibly TRBD1 on 6 matching bases. The germline gives CDR1 SGHNT, CDR2 YYREEE (reference sequence). Trimming took off 4 bases at V and 7 bases at J, with 15 bases between the two ends. The CDR3 runs 15 residues. Written as DNA, the CDR3 is TGTGCCAGCAGCGTATACAGGGTCGGAAATTCACCCCTCCACTTT. As protein: CASSVYRVGNSPLHF.

The rearrangement links TRBV30 to TRBJ1-1; possibly TRBD1 for D (5 bases). Trimming left V 3 bases short and J 1 base short, with 9 bases between. The CDR3 contains 13 residues. Germline V lookup: CDR1 GTSNPN, CDR2 SVGIG (reference sequence). CDR3 sequence: CAWSFQGNTEAFF. CDR3 sequence (DNA): TGTGCCTGGAGCTTTCAGGGGAACACTGAAGCTTTCTTT.

The rearrangement links TRBV6-6 to TRBJ1-6, with TRBD1 as a possible D gene (5 bases). CDR1 and CDR2 (germline): MNHNY, SVGAGI (reference sequence). Trimming left V 0 bases short and J 3 bases short, with 9 bases between. The CDR3 is 16 residues long. DNA of the CDR3: TGTGCCAGCAGTTACTCGGGGGGACTCTATAATTCACCCCTCCACTTT. It translates to CASSYSGGLYNSPLHF.

The CDR3 protein is CASTGEPTYNEQFF. Written as DNA, the CDR3 is TGTGCCAGCACAGGGGAGCCGACCTACAATGAGCAGTTCTTC. The J gene is TRBJ2-1, the V gene TRBV28, with D possibly being TRBD1 (6 bases). Germline CDR1 is MDHEN and CDR2 is SYDVKM. Trimming pared 7 bases from V and 2 bases from J, leaving 12 bases between. The CDR3 extends over 14 amino acids.

The count of this clone is one. This chain uses TRBV5-6 with TRBJ2-7; 11 nucleotides agree with TRBD2. Germline V lookup: CDR1 SGHDT, CDR2 YYEEEE. V lost 2 bases and J lost 11; bases outside the gene matches: 6. This CDR3 spans 13 amino acids. In DNA form, the CDR3 reads TGTGCCAGCAGCTTTAGAGGACTAGCGGGCGAGTACTTC. As protein: CASSFRGLAGEYF.

The chain employs TRBV9 and TRBJ2-7; 7 bases are a match to TRBD2. The V segment lost 4 bases and the J segment 5 bases; nucleotides outside the gene matches: 9. CDR1 and CDR2 (germline): SGDLS, YYNGEE. This CDR3 region has 14 residues. This chain's CDR3 is CASSFRVTSDEQYF. Written as DNA, the CDR3 is TGTGCCAGCAGCTTTAGGGTTACTAGCGACGAGCAGTACTTC.

The V call is TRBV5-1, the J call TRBJ2-6; the match to TRBD1 covers 7 bases. This CDR3 region has 18 residues. Losses at the gene ends were 5 bases for V and 2 bases for J; bases not matched to a gene: 13. Germline lookup yields CDR1 SGHRS and CDR2 YFSETQ. CDR3 in amino acids: CASSYSGTVTAGANVLTF. Written as DNA, the CDR3 is TGCGCCAGCAGTTATTCCGGGACAGTCACCGCTGGGGCCAACGTCCTGACTTTC.

The chain couples TRBV5-1 to TRBJ2-5; D is perhaps TRBD2 (5 bases). The CDR3 spans 14 residues. Germline V gene data show CDR1 as SGHRS and CDR2 as YFSETQ. The V end lost 4 bases, the J end lost 2 bases, and 12 bases lay between the germline ends. As DNA, the CDR3 is TGCGCCAGCAGCCCCGACGGGAAACAAGAGACCCAGTACTTC. Protein sequence: CASSPDGKQETQYF.

This rearrangement joins TRBV4-1 to TRBJ2-2, with 13 bases matching TRBD2. V lost 1 base to trimming and J lost 3 bases; unmatched junction nucleotides: 2. The CDR3 covers 17 residues. Germline assignment: CDR1 MGHRA and CDR2 YSYEKL. The chain's CDR3 is CASSQGLAGGYTGELFF. In DNA, the CDR3 is TGCGCCAGCAGCCAAGGACTAGCGGGAGGCTACACCGGGGAGCTGTTTTTT.

This clone is judged medium-sized (0.01 to 0.1%). This sequence joins TRBV19 and TRBJ2-1; 15 bases match TRBD2. V lost 8 bases to trimming and J lost 9 bases; unmatched junction nucleotides: 17. From germline, CDR1 is LNHDA and CDR2 SQIVND (reference sequence). This CDR3 is 18 amino acids long. The CDR3 region is CASAPSGTSGRSRFEQFF. The DNA for the CDR3 is TGTGCCAGTGCCCCATCCGGGACTAGCGGGAGGAGTCGTTTTGAGCAGTTCTTC.

This chain joins TRBV7-8 and TRBJ1-2; no definite D call. The CDR3 spans 13 residues. The V and J ends lost 4 bases and 8 bases respectively, with 14 bases between them. CDR1 SGHVS and CDR2 FQNEAQ come from the germline V gene. The CDR3 nucleotides read TGTGCCAGCAGCTCCCCCTGGATTCTGGGCTACACCTTC. It is translated as CASSSPWILGYTF.

This clone was seen only once. The chain couples TRBV5-1 to TRBJ2-1; 7 bases match TRBD2. The germline V gene encodes CDR1 SGHRS and CDR2 YFSETQ. With 1 base clipped from V and 9 bases from J, the junction kept 10 bases outside the gene matches. The CDR3 covers 15 residues. The CDR3 nucleotides read TGCGCCAGCAGCTTGATCAGGGCGGGAGCGAGTGAGCAGTTCTTC. It encodes CASSLIRAGASEQFF.

This chain joins TRBV10-3 and TRBJ2-7; TRBD1 matches at 12 bases. J was trimmed by 5 bases and V by 10 bases; bases with no gene match: 9. The CDR3 spans 14 residues. Looked up from germline, CDR1 is ENHRY and CDR2 is SYGVKD. The CDR3 loop is CATKGTGGADEQYF. CDR3 sequence (DNA): TGTGCCACGAAGGGGACAGGGGGCGCCGACGAGCAGTACTTC.

The chain joins TRBV5-6 to TRBJ1-1; TRBD1 aligns across 9 bases. V shed 2 bases and J 1 base; nucleotides not matched to a gene: 3. Germline CDR1 reads SGHDT; CDR2 reads YYEEEE. CDR3 length equals 15 residues. For the CDR3, the DNA is TGTGCCAGCAGCTTAGTGGACAGGGGGAACACTGAAGCTTTCTTT. Residues: CASSLVDRGNTEAFF.

The chain has TRBV7-8 and TRBJ2-7; D unresolved. V dropped 5 bases and J dropped 3 bases, with 17 bases sitting between them. The CDR3 has 15 residues. Per germline, CDR1 SGHVS and CDR2 FQNEAQ. CDR3 nucleotide sequence: TGTGCCAGCAGCGCTCCGATGGACGGTCGCTACGAGCAGTACTTC. Translated, it gives CASSAPMDGRYEQYF. Filled out from reference TRBV7-8 and TRBJ2-7, the complete variable domain reads GAGVSQSPRYKVAKRGQDVALRCDPISGHVSLFWYQQALGQGPEFLTYFQNEAQLDKSGLPSDRFFAERPEGSVSTLKIQRTQQEDSAVYLCASSAPMDGRYEQYFGPGTRLTVT.

This chain connects TRBV27 to TRBJ1-3; weak D call: TRBD1 (6 bases). The V end was cut by 11 bases, the J end by 8 bases, with 16 bases between. This CDR3 region has 12 residues. The germline CDR1 and CDR2 sequences are MNHEY and SMNVEV (reference sequence). The CDR3 DNA is TGTGCCGCAGGCAGGGGATCGTACACCATATATTTT. Translating gives CAAGRGSYTIYF.

This clone showed up just once. The chain employs TRBV3-1 (or the pseudogene TRBV3-2) and TRBJ2-1, with TRBD2 as a possible D gene (5 bases). Per germline, CDR1 LGHDT and CDR2 YNNKEL (reference sequence). CDR3 length: 15 amino acids. The germline V and J ends were trimmed by 6 bases and 10 bases, with 22 bases remaining between them. DNA for the CDR3: TGTGCCAGCAGTTTCAAGATGAGGGCGTTATGGGAGCAGTTCTTC. Translation gives CASSFKMRALWEQFF.

J is TRBJ2-1 and V is TRBV10-3; D is uncertain. The length of the CDR3 is 16 residues. V lost 1 base and J lost 0, with 10 bases in between. From germline, CDR1 is ENHRY and CDR2 SYGVKD. CDR3 in amino acids: CAISEYGGSSYNEQFF. CDR3 in DNA: TGTGCCATCAGTGAGTATGGCGGAAGCTCCTACAATGAGCAGTTCTTC.

The chain has TRBV27 and TRBJ2-5; 12 nucleotides agree with TRBD2. The CDR3 contains 15 residues. Germline trimming cut 3 bases from V and 5 bases from J; bases unmatched to any gene: 4. Germline assignment: CDR1 MNHEY and CDR2 SMNVEV (reference sequence). The CDR3 sequence: CASSLTSGSRETQYF. The CDR3 bases are TGTGCCAGCAGTTTGACTAGCGGGAGTAGGGAGACCCAGTACTTC.